This T cell receptor beta chain is from a study of T cell responses to AZD1222 COVID-19 vaccine. In the study overall: Pooling covered second doses at about 4 or about 12 weeks.

This clone was observed once. The target antigen is unknown. This CDR3 has 13 amino acids. CDR1 SNHLY and CDR2 FYNNEI come from the germline V gene. The trim removed 4 bases at V and 5 bases at J, leaving 2 bases unmatched. Whole-study results and caveats: Regions left unmutated in variants are reportedly the target of nearly half of spike-specific TCRs. Just a handful of AZD1222 recipients tested seropositive at baseline.

Repertoires were generated with immunoSEQ multiplex PCR, while TCRdb's copy carries only in-frame clones and drops some. The profile shows tens of thousands of clones, 89% of them singletons. This TCR derives from an adult in good health. V is TRBV2 and J is TRBJ2-5; 9 positions agree with TRBD1. This material consisted of peripheral blood, taken on day 0 of AZD1222 vaccination. This CDR3 is CASSGDRVETQYF. The CDR3 coding sequence is TGTGCCAGCAGTGGGGACAGGGTTGAGACCCAGTACTTC.